This T cell receptor (beta chain) was obtained from a study of metastatic and nonmetastatic thyroid tumors. This clone was picked up one time. Using MiXCR, TCRdb re-called clones from the PCR reads. The sample has tens of thousands of clones, around 31% seen once. Looked up from germline, CDR1 is DFQATT and CDR2 is SNEGSKA (reference sequence). This CDR3 has 13 residues. The V and J ends lost 2 bases and 2 bases respectively, with 6 bases between them. Thyroid surgery was performed in patients who had received no treatment beforehand. The TCR was taken from a female donor with papillary thyroid cancer or a benign thyroid nodule (not recorded which). Some clones in this sample may be carry-over from other donors' samples. The chain links TRBV20-1 to TRBJ2-2; D not resolved. The material sequenced was tumor tissue. Written as DNA, the CDR3 is TGCAGTGCTAGAAAAGAAAACACCGGGGAGCTGTTTTTT. This sequence encodes CSARKENTGELFF.